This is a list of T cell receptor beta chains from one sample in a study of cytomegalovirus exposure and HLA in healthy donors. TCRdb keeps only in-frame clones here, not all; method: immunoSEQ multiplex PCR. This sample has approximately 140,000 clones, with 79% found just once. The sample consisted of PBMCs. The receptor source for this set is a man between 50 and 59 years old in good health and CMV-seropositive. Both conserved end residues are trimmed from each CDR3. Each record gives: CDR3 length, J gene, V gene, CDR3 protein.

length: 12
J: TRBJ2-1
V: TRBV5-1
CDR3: ASSRSGGYNEQF

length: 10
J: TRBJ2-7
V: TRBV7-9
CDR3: ASSTSGSEQY

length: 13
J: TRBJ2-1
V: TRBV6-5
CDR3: ASSYRGSSYNEQF

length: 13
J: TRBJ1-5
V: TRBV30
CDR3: AWGPTAQAYQPQH

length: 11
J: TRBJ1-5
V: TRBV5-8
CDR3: ASSLTGRQPQH

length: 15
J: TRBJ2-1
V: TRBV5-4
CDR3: ASSLGIGAGLHNEQF

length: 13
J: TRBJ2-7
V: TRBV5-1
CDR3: ASSYQAGSSYEQY

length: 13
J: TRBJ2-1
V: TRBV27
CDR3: ASSNRKSSYNEQF

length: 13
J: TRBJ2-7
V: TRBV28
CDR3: ASSYGDSSIYEQY

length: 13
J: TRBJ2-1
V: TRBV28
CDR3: ARRTGPSSYNEQF

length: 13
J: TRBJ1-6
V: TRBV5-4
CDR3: ASSLGVTDNSPLH

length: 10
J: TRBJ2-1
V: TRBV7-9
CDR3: ASSSVLNEQF

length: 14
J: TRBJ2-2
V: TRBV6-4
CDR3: ASSDWGDGGTGELF

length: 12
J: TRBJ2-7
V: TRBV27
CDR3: ASSLYSGGYEQY

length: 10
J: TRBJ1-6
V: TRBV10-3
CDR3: ATGTGDSPLH

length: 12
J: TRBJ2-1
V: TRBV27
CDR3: ASKSGQGPNEQF

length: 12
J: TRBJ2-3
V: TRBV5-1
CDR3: ASSPTWTSGTQY

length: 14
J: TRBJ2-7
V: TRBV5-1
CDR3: ASSPGTSGLTYEQY

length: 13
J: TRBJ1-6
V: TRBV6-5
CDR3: ASSPSTGLGSPLH

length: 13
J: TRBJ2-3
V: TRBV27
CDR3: ASSLFPGDTDTQY

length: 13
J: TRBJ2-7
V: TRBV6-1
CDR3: ASSPTARSSYEQY

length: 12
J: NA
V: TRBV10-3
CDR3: ATITGTDSYEQY

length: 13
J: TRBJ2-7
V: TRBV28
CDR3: ASRRGDRGSRGQY

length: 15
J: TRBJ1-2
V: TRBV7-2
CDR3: ASSSPKTGEANYGYT

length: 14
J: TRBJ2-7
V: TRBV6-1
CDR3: ASSEASLATTYEQY

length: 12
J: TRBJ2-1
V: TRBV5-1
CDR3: ASSLVLPYNEQF

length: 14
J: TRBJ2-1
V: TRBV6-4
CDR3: ASSDSGGNSYNEQF

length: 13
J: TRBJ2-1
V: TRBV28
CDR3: ASSTGESSYNEQF

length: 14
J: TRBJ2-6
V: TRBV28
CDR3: ASSFGQPSGANVLT

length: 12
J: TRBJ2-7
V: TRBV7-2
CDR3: ASSPAGGVWEQY

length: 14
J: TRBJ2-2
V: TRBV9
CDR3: ASSRQGTVNTGELF

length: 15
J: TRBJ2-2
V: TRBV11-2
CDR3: ASSYFVMGGLTGELF

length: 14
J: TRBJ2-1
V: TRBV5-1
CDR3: ASSSSGTSGVGEQF

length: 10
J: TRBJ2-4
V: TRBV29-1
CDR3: SGVDGVPIQY

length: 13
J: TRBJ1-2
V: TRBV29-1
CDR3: SVEEPGFMTYGYT

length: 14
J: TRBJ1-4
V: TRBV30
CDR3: AWRKTGFFSDEKLF

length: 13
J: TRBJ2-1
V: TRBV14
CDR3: ASTRGNDRDSEQF

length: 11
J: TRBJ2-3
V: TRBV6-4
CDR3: ASSVQDTDTQY

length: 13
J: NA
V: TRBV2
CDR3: ASSAGLARPYEQY

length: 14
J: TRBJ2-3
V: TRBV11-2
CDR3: ASSFSVGGLAGAQY

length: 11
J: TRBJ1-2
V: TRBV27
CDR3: ASSLQGWYGYT

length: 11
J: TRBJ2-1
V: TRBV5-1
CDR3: ASSLYAAGEQF

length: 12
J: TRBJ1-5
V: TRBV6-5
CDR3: ASNPTGSNQPQH

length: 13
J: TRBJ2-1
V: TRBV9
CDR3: ASSVDGQGWDEQF

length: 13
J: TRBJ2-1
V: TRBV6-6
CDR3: ASSPTQGLYNEQF

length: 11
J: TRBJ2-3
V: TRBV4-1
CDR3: ASSQDPSDTQY

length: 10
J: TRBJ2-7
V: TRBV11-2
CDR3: ASSPQDYEQY

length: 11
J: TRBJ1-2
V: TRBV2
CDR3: ASSVDRVIGYT

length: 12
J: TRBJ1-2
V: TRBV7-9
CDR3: ASSPQTANYGYT

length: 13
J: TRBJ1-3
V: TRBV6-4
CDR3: ASSGAGYSGNTIY

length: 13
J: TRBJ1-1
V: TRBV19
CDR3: ASSTGQDMNTEAF

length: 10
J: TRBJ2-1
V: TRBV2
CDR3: ASGQDYNEQF

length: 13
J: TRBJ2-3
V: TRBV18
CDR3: ASSRDRVTPDTQY

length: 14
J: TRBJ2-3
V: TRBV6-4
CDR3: ASSDTGTSDTDTQY